These 20 T cell receptor beta chains came from one sample sequenced in a study of T cells in Graves' hyperthyroidism and ophthalmopathy. It was RNA transcripts that yielded the amplified TCR beta CDR3 regions. A set of HTBI primers served as the primers for a first-round RT-PCR of the TCR CDR3. One entry per CDR3 protein, called by TCRdb with MiXCR from the multiplex PCR reads. Here the sample spans 220,000 or so distinct CDR3 sequences, roughly 15% being singletons. The sequenced sample was blood. The source of these receptors is a woman aged 18-29 years with Graves' ophthalmopathy.

This clonotype has ten or more counts. The chain uses TRBV20-1 and TRBJ2-1; 10 bases are shared with TRBD2. The germline V gene encodes CDR1 DFQATT and CDR2 SNEGSKA (reference sequence). The CDR3 is 15 residues long. V was pared by 2 bases and J by 2 bases, with 3 bases of the junction left unmatched. CDR3 loop: CSARIGLAAYNEQFF. The CDR3 nucleotides are TGCAGTGCTAGAATCGGACTAGCGGCCTACAATGAGCAGTTCTTC.

This clonotype was detected many times. The chain recombines TRBV19 with TRBJ1-6; 7 nucleotides match TRBD1. Germline V gene sequence: CDR1 LNHDA, CDR2 SQIVND (reference sequence). Trimming took 8 bases from V and 9 from J; bases not matched to a gene: 10. The CDR3 totals 14 residues. The CDR3: CASREQGRGSPLHF. The CDR3 DNA reads as TGTGCCAGTCGTGAACAGGGGCGAGGTTCACCCCTCCACTTT.

The chain joins TRBV2 to TRBJ2-1, with TRBD2 identical over 12 bases. Losses at the gene ends were 8 bases for V and 8 bases for J; bases not matched to a gene: 7. This CDR3 has 14 amino acids. Per germline, CDR1 SNHLY and CDR2 FYNNEI. The chain's CDR3 is CASELAGGYDEQFF. The CDR3 nucleotides read TGTGCCAGCGAACTAGCGGGAGGATATGATGAGCAGTTCTTC.

This clonotype was recorded many times. The genes are TRBV12-3 or TRBV12-4 and TRBJ2-7; D gene uncertain. The V gene lost 5 bases and the J gene lost 0 bases, with 11 bases spanning the gap. This CDR3 is 14 amino acids long. The CDR3, as DNA: TGTGCCAGCAGTCCGCGGACGTTCTCCTACGAGCAGTACTTC. Amino acid sequence: CASSPRTFSYEQYF.

This clonotype was found many times. CDR3 region: CASSSGTPNTEAFF. CDR3 DNA sequence: TGTGCCAGCAGCTCCGGGACACCGAACACTGAAGCTTTCTTT. The rearrangement joins TRBV5-8 to TRBJ1-1, with D maybe TRBD1 (6 bases). The CDR3 loop spans 14 amino acids. CDR1 and CDR2 from the germline V gene are SGHTS and YDEGEE. V was cut by 3 bases and J by 1 base, with 10 bases left in between.

The chain couples TRBV18 to TRBJ1-2; 9 bases match TRBD1. The V gene's germline CDR1 is KGHSH and CDR2 LQKENI. Trimming at V came to 3 bases and at J to 7 bases, leaving 3 bases not matched to a gene. CDR3 length: 13 residues. CDR3 protein: CASSPGTGSGYTF. DNA for the CDR3: TGTGCCAGCTCACCGGGGACAGGGTCTGGCTACACCTTC.

The table lists this clonotype with many counts. The CDR3 loop reads CASSFYRDRKNTGELFF. CDR3 DNA sequence: TGTGCCAGCAGCTTTTACCGGGACAGGAAAAACACCGGGGAGCTGTTTTTT. The chain has TRBV7-8 and TRBJ2-2; TRBD1 agrees at 8 bases. Germline values: CDR1 SGHVS, CDR2 FQNEAQ. The ends lost 3 bases at V and 2 bases at J; junction bases unmatched: 8. The CDR3 is made up of 17 amino acids.

In its sample, this clonotype was seen many times. This sequence joins TRBV13 and TRBJ1-1; D perhaps matches TRBD1 (5 bases). The CDR3 contains 14 residues. The V gene's germline CDR1 is PRHDT and CDR2 FYEKMQ (reference sequence). Trimming left V 3 bases short and J 3 bases short, with 11 bases between. The CDR3 region has the DNA TGTGCCAGCAGCTTTTTGGGCAGGGACACTGAAGCTTTCTTT. Translating gives CASSFLGRDTEAFF.

The rearrangement uses TRBV9 and TRBJ2-5, with TRBD1 matching 7 bases. CDR1 SGDLS and CDR2 YYNGEE come from the germline V gene. Unmatched junction bases numbered 11, after V lost 4 bases and J lost 5 bases. The CDR3 totals 15 residues. CDR3 sequence reads: CASSPGTVSGETQYF. DNA for the CDR3: TGTGCCAGCAGCCCGGGGACAGTCTCCGGCGAGACCCAGTACTTC.

In this sample, this clonotype turned up many times. The chain carries TRBV10-1 and TRBJ2-3; TRBD2 agrees at 14 bases. This CDR3 is 15 amino acids long. The V and J ends lost 7 bases and 3 bases, in that order; junction bases with no gene match: 3. Germline assignment: CDR1 WNHNN and CDR2 SYGVQD (reference sequence). The CDR3 protein is CASMGTSGRTDTQYF. For the CDR3, the DNA is TGCGCCAGCATGGGGACTAGCGGGAGAACAGATACGCAGTATTTT.

This clonotype appeared many times. This CDR3 is CSVEDRTSGSMDTQYF. The CDR3, as DNA: TGCAGCGTTGAAGATCGGACTAGCGGGAGTATGGATACGCAGTATTTT. V is TRBV29-1 and J is TRBJ2-3, with 13 bases lining up with TRBD2. Germline assignment: CDR1 SQVTM and CDR2 ANQGSEA. Trimming took 0 bases from V and 6 from J; bases not matched to a gene: 6. CDR3 length: 16 residues.

This clonotype was found many times. The chain has TRBV5-5 and TRBJ1-1; 8 nucleotides match TRBD1. The CDR3 totals 15 residues. The V and J ends lost 2 bases and 5 bases, in that order; junction bases with no gene match: 8. Looked up from germline, CDR1 is SGHKS and CDR2 is YYEKEE (reference sequence). This CDR3 reads CASSLQGQARTEAFF. The CDR3 DNA reads as TGTGCCAGCAGCTTACAGGGACAGGCCCGGACTGAAGCTTTCTTT.

This clonotype was detected ten times or more. The V gene is TRBV2, the J gene TRBJ1-1; D not certain. Germline loops: CDR1 SNHLY, CDR2 FYNNEI. Trimming took 3 bases from V and 5 from J, leaving 16 bases between them. The CDR3 runs 15 residues. This CDR3 reads CASSERGPRRTEAFF. The DNA of the CDR3 is TGTGCCAGCAGTGAGAGAGGCCCTCGAAGAACTGAAGCTTTCTTT.

This clonotype was observed at least ten times. This chain connects TRBV12-3 or TRBV12-4 to TRBJ1-2; 9 positions agree with TRBD1. This CDR3 is 17 amino acids long. Germline trimming cut 3 bases from V and 1 base from J; bases unmatched to any gene: 9. The CDR3 spells CASSFRGQGNINYGYTF. In nucleotides, the CDR3 is TGTGCCAGCAGTTTTCGGGGACAGGGAAACATTAACTATGGCTACACCTTC.

In its sample, this clonotype was seen many times. The CDR3 sequence: CSAKPLGLSGTEAFF. CDR3 nucleotide sequence: TGCAGTGCTAAGCCTTTAGGACTTTCGGGCACTGAAGCTTTCTTT. The gene calls are TRBV20-1 and TRBJ1-1; no reliable D call. CDR1 and CDR2 from the germline V gene are DFQATT and SNEGSKA (reference sequence). The CDR3 extends over 15 amino acids. V lost 4 bases to trimming and J lost 4 bases, with 19 bases between them.

The genes are TRBV20-1 and TRBJ2-2; 15 bases are shared with TRBD2. Germline assignment: CDR1 DFQATT and CDR2 SNEGSKA (reference sequence). The trim removed 3 bases at V and 6 bases at J, leaving 2 bases unmatched. This CDR3 has 15 amino acids. CDR3 nucleotide sequence: TGCAGTGCTAGGGGACTAGCGGGAGGTTCCGGGGAGCTGTTTTTT. Amino acids: CSARGLAGGSGELFF.

The chain carries TRBV20-1 and TRBJ2-3; TRBD2 might be the D (5 bases). Trimming shortened V by 3 bases and J by 0 bases, and 10 bases separated the two germline ends. The CDR3 extends over 14 amino acids. CDR1 and CDR2 (germline): DFQATT, SNEGSKA (reference sequence). The CDR3 here is CSARSLASTDTQYF. The CDR3 coding sequence is TGCAGTGCTAGGTCTCTAGCCAGCACAGATACGCAGTATTTT.

This clonotype appeared many times. This CDR3 is CASSFPGQPQHF. DNA of the CDR3: TGTGCCAGCAGTTTTCCAGGTCAGCCCCAGCATTTT. J is TRBJ1-5 and V is TRBV27, with D unclear. CDR3 length equals 12 residues. V lost 3 bases to trimming and J lost 6 bases, with 6 bases between them. Germline CDR1 is MNHEY and CDR2 is SMNVEV (reference sequence).

This clonotype turned up a few times. This may come from a read error, since a much larger clone is one base off. V is TRBV11-1 and J is TRBJ1-1; no clear D gene. Germline lookup yields CDR1 SGHAT and CDR2 FQDESV (reference sequence). The V end was cut by 3 bases, the J end by 0 bases, with 5 bases between. The CDR3 runs 13 residues. The DNA of the CDR3 is TGTGCCAGCAGCTTCCCAGTGAACACTGAAGCTTTCTTT. Translation gives CASSFPVNTEAFF.

Ten or more counts support this clonotype. The chain joins TRBV7-8 to TRBJ2-5; no reliable D call. CDR1 SGHVS and CDR2 FQNEAQ come from the germline V gene. The CDR3 is 15 residues long. The ends were cut back, 3 bases at V and 0 bases at J, with 11 bases in the middle. In DNA form, the CDR3 reads TGTGCCAGCAGCTTTGGTTTTGTAAACCAAGAGACCCAGTACTTC. Amino acid sequence: CASSFGFVNQETQYF.